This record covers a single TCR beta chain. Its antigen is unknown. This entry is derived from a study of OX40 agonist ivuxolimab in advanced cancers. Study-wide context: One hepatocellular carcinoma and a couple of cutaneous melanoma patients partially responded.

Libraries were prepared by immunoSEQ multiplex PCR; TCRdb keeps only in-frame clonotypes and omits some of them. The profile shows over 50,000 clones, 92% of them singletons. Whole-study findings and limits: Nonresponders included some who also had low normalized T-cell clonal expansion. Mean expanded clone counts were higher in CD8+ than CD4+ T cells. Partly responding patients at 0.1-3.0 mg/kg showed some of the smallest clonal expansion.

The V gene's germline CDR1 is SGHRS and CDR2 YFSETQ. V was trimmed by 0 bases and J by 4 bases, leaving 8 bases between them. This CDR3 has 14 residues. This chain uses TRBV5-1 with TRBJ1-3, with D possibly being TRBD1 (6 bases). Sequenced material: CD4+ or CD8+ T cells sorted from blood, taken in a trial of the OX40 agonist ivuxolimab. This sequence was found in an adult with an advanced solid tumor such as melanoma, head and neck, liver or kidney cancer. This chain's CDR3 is CASSLAGAGNTIYF. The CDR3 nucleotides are TGCGCCAGCAGCTTGGCAGGGGCCGGAAACACCATATATTTT.